This entry features one T cell receptor (beta chain) sequence. In the original processing: Reference gene primer amplification in the assay estimated nucleated cell counts. Sequencing used immunoSEQ multiplex PCR; TCRdb keeps in-frame clones, though not all of them. V and J calls and clone size are given by that table; D and trimming were obtained from the DNA. The table lists around 250,000 clones, approximately 87% of them singletons. The sample comes from a study of blood T cell repertoires in COVID-19. Study information: Samples came from the United States, Italy and Spain, spanning acute and convalescent COVID-19. Sample material is recorded as cDNA or gDNA derived from T cells, B-cell-depleted T cells, or PBMCs.

J lost 5 bases, V lost 3 bases, and 7 bases had no gene match. This CDR3 contains 14 residues. Germline V gene lookup returns CDR1 SQVTM and CDR2 ANQGSEA. The rearrangement joins TRBV29-1 to TRBJ2-1, with TRBD1 matching over 7 bases. The TCR sequence derives from a human donor in a cohort sampled during active COVID-19. Material: peripheral blood. The CDR3 loop is CSVESDRANNEQFF. For the CDR3, the DNA is TGCAGCGTTGAGTCTGACAGGGCAAACAATGAGCAGTTCTTC.